The source of this T cell receptor (beta chain) is a study of response to subunit inactivated influenza vaccine. Overall study results and limits: T cells newly recruited by each seasonal influenza vaccination are few, the authors suggested.

Trimming took 6 bases from V and 6 from J; bases not matched to a gene: 12. Germline CDR1 and CDR2: SGHKS and YYEKEE (reference sequence). The CDR3 contains 14 residues. As concerns this clonotype: The antigen remains unidentified.

From the RT-PCR reads, TCRdb called clonotypes with MiXCR, one entry per CDR3 protein. The sample records 530,000 or so distinct CDR3 sequences, around 25% being singletons. The chain recombines TRBV5-5 with TRBJ2-7; 7 bases are shared with TRBD1. The source was CD4+ T cells sorted from PBMCs, collected about 5 days after vaccination. This receptor was taken from a man aged 45-65 years who received an inactivated influenza vaccine. The CDR3 loop reads CASNSLRTGAEQYF. The CDR3 region has the DNA TGTGCCAGCAACAGCTTGAGGACAGGAGCCGAGCAGTACTTC.